This entry lists 25 T cell receptor beta chains sequenced from one sample in a study of T cells in Graves' hyperthyroidism and ophthalmopathy. Amplification yielded TCR beta CDR3 regions, with RNA transcripts as the source. During a first-round RT-PCR of the TCR CDR3, the HTBI primer set was used. TCRdb used MiXCR to reprocess the multiplex PCR reads, holding one entry per CDR3 protein. Here the sample spans hundreds of thousands of distinct CDR3 sequences, around 20% being singletons. Sequenced sample: blood. The receptors originated from a woman aged 45 to 65 with Graves' hyperthyroidism that later progressed to Graves' ophthalmopathy.

As regards this clonotype: One end of the junction does not line up with germline, which may come from a read error. The chain combines TRBV6-1 with TRBJ1-1, with D tentatively TRBD1 (6 bases). CDR3 length: 16 amino acids. CDR1 MNHNS and CDR2 SASEGT come from the germline V gene. CDR3 sequence (DNA): TGTGCCAGCAGTAACCTGGGACATCGGATGAACACTGAAGCTTCCTTT. Amino acids: CASSNLGHRMNTEASF.

The rearrangement joins TRBV2 to TRBJ1-5; no reliable D call. V was clipped by 4 bases and J by 7 bases, with 8 bases between them. This CDR3 spans 12 amino acids. Germline V gene sequence: CDR1 SNHLY, CDR2 FYNNEI. CDR3 bases: TGTGCCAGCAGTGTAGGTGAACAGCCCCAGCATTTT. It translates to CASSVGEQPQHF.

This clonotype was seen more than once but under ten times. The chain recombines TRBV3-1 with TRBJ2-6; D tentatively fits TRBD1 or TRBD2 (6 bases each). Germline V gene lookup returns CDR1 LGHDT and CDR2 YNNKEL (reference sequence). The germline V and J ends were trimmed by 4 bases and 4 bases, with 20 bases remaining between them. CDR3 size: 18 residues. CDR3: CASSPNGGRPSGANVLTF. The CDR3 DNA follows: TGTGCCAGCAGCCCGAACGGGGGCCGGCCGTCAGGGGCCAACGTCCTGACTTTC.

In its sample, this clonotype was seen many times. The chain couples TRBV5-1 to TRBJ2-2; a possible D gene is TRBD1 (5 bases). Germline V gives CDR1 SGHRS, CDR2 YFSETQ. V lost 4 bases and J 2 bases, leaving 18 bases between the germline ends. The CDR3 sequence is 17 residues long. The DNA of the CDR3 is TGCGCCAGCAGCGATGGCGTGGGGCGCGGAAACACCGGGGAGCTGTTTTTT. Translating gives CASSDGVGRGNTGELFF.

This clonotype occurred many times. CDR3 loop: CASSYSRVDEQFF. For the CDR3, the DNA is TGTGCCAGCAGTTACTCGCGGGTCGATGAGCAGTTCTTC. The V and J genes are TRBV6-5 and TRBJ2-1; D might be TRBD2 (5 bases). The V gene's germline CDR1 is MNHEY and CDR2 SVGAGI. V was shortened by 0 bases and J by 8 bases, with 8 bases between the two germline ends. This CDR3 comprises 13 residues.

This clonotype was seen many times. The chain carries TRBV11-1 and TRBJ2-7; no definite D call. The CDR3 loop spans 14 amino acids. Trimming took off 1 base at V and 1 base at J, with 8 bases between the two ends. Germline V gene lookup returns CDR1 SGHAT and CDR2 FQDESV (reference sequence). The chain's CDR3 is CASSLVGGSYEQYF. In DNA, the CDR3 is TGTGCCAGCAGCTTAGTCGGCGGATCCTACGAGCAGTACTTC.

This clonotype was counted ten times or more. The J gene is TRBJ1-1, the V gene TRBV20-1, with TRBD1 identical over 11 bases. Germline V lookup: CDR1 DFQATT, CDR2 SNEGSKA (reference sequence). J gave up 0 bases and V 0 bases, and 6 bases lay outside the gene matches. This CDR3 has 17 amino acids. The CDR3 coding sequence is TGCAGTGCTAGAGATTCTAGGACAGGGGGCATGAACACTGAAGCTTTCTTT. Protein: CSARDSRTGGMNTEAFF.

The table lists this clonotype with many counts. This sequence joins TRBV20-1 and TRBJ1-5; 9 bases map to TRBD1. V lost 0 bases and J lost 9; bases outside the gene matches: 6. Germline V CDR1 and CDR2: DFQATT, SNEGSKA (reference sequence). This CDR3 is built from 14 residues. The CDR3 DNA reads TGCAGTGCTAGAGAGGACAGGGGTTTATTGCCCCAGCATTTT. As protein: CSAREDRGLLPQHF.

V is TRBV6-1 and J is TRBJ2-5, with 10 positions matching TRBD2. Germline-derived CDR1 and CDR2 are MNHNS and SASEGT. The trim removed 5 bases at V and 5 bases at J, leaving 5 bases unmatched. The CDR3 has 14 amino acids. The CDR3 here is CASSLSGGSETQYF. For the CDR3, the DNA is TGTGCCAGCAGTCTTAGCGGGGGGTCTGAGACCCAGTACTTC.

This clonotype was picked up many times. J is TRBJ2-3 and V is TRBV7-9, with 13 bases aligning to TRBD2. Germline CDR1 is SEHNR and CDR2 is FQNEAQ (reference sequence). After removal of 4 bases from V and 5 bases from J, the junction contained 6 bases not matched to a gene. The CDR3 is 16 amino acids. This CDR3 is CASSSWTSGGRDTQYF. CDR3 nucleotides: TGTGCCAGCAGCTCGTGGACTAGCGGGGGAAGAGATACGCAGTATTTT.

This clonotype was observed many times. This chain joins TRBV2 and TRBJ1-1; 12 bases match TRBD1. V trimming: 6 bases; J trimming: 2 bases; junction bases outside the gene matches: 4. The V gene's germline CDR1 is SNHLY and CDR2 FYNNEI. The CDR3 is 15 amino acids. Written as DNA, the CDR3 is TGTGCCAGCAGGCCGGGACAGGGGGCTAACACTGAAGCTTTCTTT. Translating gives CASRPGQGANTEAFF.

Turning to this clonotype: A read error may account for a junction end that differs from germline. The rearrangement links TRBV12-3 or TRBV12-4 to TRBJ2-7, with D tentatively TRBD2 (5 bases). The CDR3 extends over 13 amino acids. CDR3 region: CTSSLARPYEQYF. Written as DNA, the CDR3 is TGTACCAGCAGTTTAGCGCGACCCTACGAGCAGTACTTC.

This clonotype was counted a few times. The rearrangement links TRBV3-1 to TRBJ2-2; either TRBD1 or TRBD2 may fit D (5 bases each). This CDR3 has 15 residues. Germline CDR1 LGHDT, CDR2 YNNKEL (reference sequence). V was clipped by 4 bases and J by 5 bases, with 14 bases between them. The CDR3: CASSPLRDVTGELFF. CDR3 in DNA: TGTGCCAGCAGCCCCCTAAGGGACGTTACCGGGGAGCTGTTTTTT.

This clonotype was detected ten times or more. The CDR3 bases are TGTGCCAGCAGTCGACAGGGTTTCGACACTGAAGCTTTCTTT. Residues: CASSRQGFDTEAFF. The chain employs TRBV12-3 or TRBV12-4 and TRBJ1-1; 7 bases match TRBD1. The V and J ends lost 5 bases and 3 bases, in that order; junction bases with no gene match: 6. The CDR3 sequence is 14 residues long.

On this clonotype itself: Since a much larger clone is just one base distant, this may be a read error. The V and J genes are TRBV11-2 and TRBJ1-4; a weak D match, TRBD1 (6 bases). The germline gives CDR1 SGHAT, CDR2 FQNNGV. The CDR3 extends over 20 amino acids. The CDR3 spells CASSLYPNRNRDSTNEKPFF. The DNA of the CDR3 is TGTGCCAGCAGCTTATACCCGAATAGAAACAGGGATTCAACTAATGAAAAACCGTTTTTT.

This sequence joins TRBV18 and TRBJ1-6; no reliable D call. CDR3 size: 13 residues. CDR1 is KGHSH, CDR2 LQKENI, per germline. Trimming left V 3 bases short and J 7 bases short, with 7 bases between. The CDR3 spells CASSPEGNSPLHF. In DNA form, the CDR3 reads TGTGCCAGCTCACCCGAGGGAAATTCACCCCTCCACTTT. Filled out from reference TRBV18 and TRBJ1-6, the complete variable domain reads NAGVMQNPRHLVRRRGQEARLRCSPMKGHSHVYWYRQLPEEGLKFMVYLQKENIIDESGMPKERFSAEFPKEGPSILRIQQVVRGDSAAYFCASSPEGNSPLHFGNGTRLTVT.

In its sample, this clonotype was seen many times. The chain has TRBV11-2 and TRBJ2-2; 9 positions match TRBD1. The CDR3 runs 17 residues. Looked up from germline, CDR1 is SGHAT and CDR2 is FQNNGV. The trim removed 3 bases at V and 9 bases at J, leaving 14 bases unmatched. The CDR3, as DNA: TGTGCCAGCAGCTTGTTCACCGGGACAGGGTTGTCCCGGGAGCTGTTTTTT. Amino acids: CASSLFTGTGLSRELFF.

The rearrangement uses TRBV20-1 and TRBJ1-2; 7 nucleotides align to TRBD1. Per germline, CDR1 DFQATT and CDR2 SNEGSKA (reference sequence). This CDR3 contains 13 residues. V lost 6 bases and J lost 2; bases outside the gene matches: 6. The CDR3 nucleotides read TGCAGTGCCTCCAAACAGGGGAACTATGGCTACACCTTC. Encoded protein: CSASKQGNYGYTF.

This clonotype was counted ten times or more. This chain joins TRBV6-7 and TRBJ1-1; 9 positions agree with TRBD1. TRBV6-7 has ORF status, its function being uncertain. The ends lost 0 bases at V and 0 bases at J; junction bases unmatched: 11. The CDR3 is made up of 19 amino acids. The CDR3 DNA sequence: TGTGCCAGCAGTTACTCCGAGGGACAGGGTGGACTCATGAACACTGAAGCTTTCTTT. Translating it yields CASSYSEGQGGLMNTEAFF.

This clonotype was observed a handful of times. CDR3 sequence reads: CASSLDSGSVAEAFF. Here the CDR3 DNA reads TGTGCCAGCAGCTTAGATTCAGGGAGTGTCGCTGAAGCTTTCTTT. J is TRBJ1-1 and V is TRBV7-9, with D tentatively TRBD1 (5 bases). This CDR3 has 15 residues. Deletions cut 1 base from V and 6 bases from J, with 15 bases between. Per germline, CDR1 SEHNR and CDR2 FQNEAQ (reference sequence).

This clonotype has more than one count but fewer than ten. V usage is TRBV6-1 and J usage is TRBJ1-1; D may be TRBD1 (5 bases). Between the trimmed V and J ends, which lost 5 bases and 11 bases, there was a span of 15 bases. The CDR3 is made up of 12 amino acids. CDR1 and CDR2 from the germline V gene are MNHNS and SASEGT. In DNA form, the CDR3 reads TGTGCCAGCAGTACCCCGGCAGGGTGGGCTTTCTTT. Amino acids: CASSTPAGWAFF.

This clonotype was counted at least ten times. The chain has TRBV20-1 and TRBJ2-1, with 15 bases that match TRBD2. V was pared by 0 bases and J by 4 bases, with 7 bases of the junction left unmatched. The CDR3 has 18 residues. Germline CDR1 and CDR2: DFQATT and SNEGSKA (reference sequence). The CDR3 coding sequence is TGCAGTGCTAGAGACCCTTGGACTAGCGGGGGGGGGTACAATGAGCAGTTCTTC. Translated: CSARDPWTSGGGYNEQFF.

This clonotype was seen only a few times. V gene TRBV9 combines with J gene TRBJ2-7; 8 nucleotides align to TRBD1. CDR1 and CDR2 from the germline V gene are SGDLS and YYNGEE. The trim removed 3 bases at V and 0 bases at J, leaving 11 bases unmatched. The length of the CDR3 is 17 residues. CDR3 amino acids: CASSASKTGVPSYEQYF. The CDR3 DNA is TGTGCCAGCAGCGCATCTAAGACAGGGGTCCCCTCCTACGAGCAGTACTTC.

This clonotype was counted a few times. The CDR3 coding sequence is TGTGCCATCAGTGATATAGCCTACGAGCAGTACTTC. Translated: CAISDIAYEQYF. J is TRBJ2-7 and V is TRBV10-3; no definite D call. Trimming stripped 3 bases from V and 2 bases from J, with 5 bases between. Germline V lookup: CDR1 ENHRY, CDR2 SYGVKD. The length of the CDR3 is 12 residues.

The gene calls are TRBV6-4 and TRBJ2-1; 10 bases are a match to TRBD2. Trimming cost V 4 bases and J 7 bases; bases outside gene matches: 7. This CDR3 comprises 15 residues. Germline V CDR1 and CDR2: MRHNA, SNTAGT. The CDR3 DNA reads as TGTGCCAGCAGTGGTTCTAGCGGGGGAGAGAATGAGCAGTTCTTC. This sequence encodes CASSGSSGGENEQFF.